Each of the 13 T cell receptor beta chains below was sequenced from the same sample in a study of T cells after yellow fever vaccination. TCRdb passed the 5' RACE reads through MiXCR, listing each CDR3 protein once. Of some 80,000 distinct CDR3 sequences listed, 10% to 15% are singletons. This material consisted of CD8+ T cells not binding an NS4B(214-222) dextramer, sorted from PBMCs, taken roughly 20 days after the first yellow fever vaccination. The receptors were gathered from a man aged 18 to 30 who received the YFV17D yellow fever vaccine.

This clonotype was picked up a small number of times. This chain connects TRBV7-3 to TRBJ2-2, with 11 bases matching TRBD1. CDR1 and CDR2 (germline): SGHTA, FQGTGA. V dropped 1 base and J dropped 3; count of bases not matched to a gene: 1. This CDR3 is built from 16 residues. DNA of the CDR3: TGTGCCAGCAGCTTAAGGACAGGGGGCTACACCGGGGAGCTGTTTTTT. Protein: CASSLRTGGYTGELFF.

This clonotype was observed a few times. J is TRBJ2-1 and V is TRBV5-5; D is unresolved. Germline CDR1 and CDR2: SGHKS and YYEKEE (reference sequence). V shed 2 bases and J shed 8 bases, with 5 bases lying between them. There are 11 residues in the CDR3. The CDR3 spells CASSLSYEQFF. CDR3 DNA sequence: TGTGCCAGCAGCTTATCCTATGAGCAGTTCTTC.

This clonotype was counted a few times. The chain links TRBV7-2 to TRBJ2-1; D is unclear. CDR3 length: 14 amino acids. Trimming took off 1 base at V and 7 bases at J, with 11 bases between the two ends. Germline CDR1 reads SGHTA; CDR2 reads FQGNSA. This CDR3 is CASSLGALGNEQFF. CDR3 in DNA: TGTGCCAGCAGCTTAGGGGCCCTAGGGAATGAGCAGTTCTTC. The full variable domain, its missing parts supplied by reference TRBV7-2 and TRBJ2-1, is GAGVSQSPSNKVTEKGKDVELRCDPISGHTALYWYRQSLGQGLEFLIYFQGNSAPDKSGLPSDRFSAERTGGSVSTLTIQRTQQEDSAVYLCASSLGALGNEQFFGPGTRLTVL.

This clonotype was observed a few times. The rearrangement joins TRBV5-5 to TRBJ2-2; 8 bases map to TRBD2. This CDR3 has 15 amino acids. From germline, CDR1 is SGHKS and CDR2 YYEKEE (reference sequence). Unmatched junction bases numbered 6, after V lost 1 base and J lost 7 bases. The CDR3 DNA reads as TGTGCCAGCAGCTTGAGGCGGGGGGCCAACGGGGAGCTGTTTTTT. Protein sequence: CASSLRRGANGELFF.

This clonotype was seen only a few times. This rearrangement joins TRBV9 to TRBJ2-7; D is uncertain. The CDR3 contains 12 residues. Germline lookup yields CDR1 SGDLS and CDR2 YYNGEE. V was trimmed by 0 bases and J by 5 bases, leaving 6 bases between them. CDR3 sequence reads: CASSVGGDEQYV. The CDR3 DNA reads TGTGCCAGCAGCGTAGGTGGCGACGAGCAGTACGTC.

CDR3 region: CASSLGGVDYGYTF. CDR3 DNA: TGTGCCAGCAGTTTAGGTGGGGTGGACTATGGCTACACCTTC. The chain uses TRBV27 and TRBJ1-2; D unclear. The CDR3 sequence is 14 residues long. Germline V gene lookup returns CDR1 MNHEY and CDR2 SMNVEV (reference sequence). Trimming left V 2 bases short and J 3 bases short, with 10 bases between.

This clonotype turned up a few times. The chain uses TRBV5-1 and TRBJ2-7; D may correspond to TRBD1 or TRBD2 (5 bases each). V lost 5 bases and J lost 1, with 13 bases in between. Germline CDR1 is SGHRS and CDR2 is YFSETQ. The length of the CDR3 is 14 residues. The DNA of the CDR3 is TGCGCCAGCAGATCCGGGACGGAATCCTACGAGCAGTACGTC. Its translation: CASRSGTESYEQYV.

This clonotype has only one observation. V and J are TRBV5-6 and TRBJ2-7, with D maybe TRBD2 (5 bases). Between the trimmed V and J ends, which lost 4 bases and 0 bases, there was a span of 20 bases. This CDR3 is built from 17 residues. Germline V gives CDR1 SGHDT, CDR2 YYEEEE. CDR3 in amino acids: CASSQTQRELYSYEQYF. The CDR3, as DNA: TGTGCCAGCAGCCAGACACAACGGGAATTATACTCCTACGAGCAGTACTTC.

This clonotype showed up just a few times. This chain uses TRBV20-1 with TRBJ2-1, with 7 bases aligning to TRBD2. The CDR3 spans 15 residues. The germline CDR1 and CDR2 sequences are DFQATT and SNEGSKA (reference sequence). J was trimmed by 9 bases and V by 0 bases; bases with no gene match: 11. CDR3 sequence reads: CSARDRVGGIPEQFF. The CDR3 nucleotides read TGCAGTGCTAGAGATCGGGTGGGGGGGATTCCTGAGCAGTTCTTC.

This clonotype was found a few times. The rearrangement joins TRBV20-1 to TRBJ2-1; D call uncertain. The CDR3 extends over 14 amino acids. Germline CDR1 and CDR2: DFQATT and SNEGSKA (reference sequence). Trimming removed 3 bases at V and 0 bases at J, with 9 bases between. The CDR3 sequence: CSARVLYSYNEQFF. The CDR3 region has the DNA TGCAGTGCTAGGGTCTTATACTCCTACAATGAGCAGTTCTTC.

J is TRBJ2-1 and V is TRBV7-2; TRBD1 agrees at 8 bases. The CDR3 length is 15 residues. Looked up from germline, CDR1 is SGHTA and CDR2 is FQGNSA. V was pared by 4 bases and J by 4 bases, with 6 bases of the junction left unmatched. The CDR3 reads CASSSTRQGYNEQFF. The CDR3, as DNA: TGTGCCAGCAGCTCGACAAGACAGGGGTACAATGAGCAGTTCTTC.

This clonotype has a handful of counts. V usage is TRBV11-1 and J usage is TRBJ2-1, with 12 bases fitting TRBD2. Germline V gene data show CDR1 as SGHAT and CDR2 as FQDESV (reference sequence). This CDR3 comprises 20 residues. V trimming: 5 bases; J trimming: 3 bases; junction bases outside the gene matches: 17. CDR3 in DNA: TGTGCCAGCAGCGCAACCCCAAAGGAAAAGACTAGCGGGGGCTACAATGAGCAGTTCTTC. Translating gives CASSATPKEKTSGGYNEQFF.

The gene calls are TRBV6-5 and TRBJ2-7, with D maybe TRBD2 (6 bases). The ends were cut back, 0 bases at V and 0 bases at J, with 9 bases in the middle. Germline V CDR1 and CDR2: MNHEY, SVGAGI. The CDR3 totals 15 residues. Here the CDR3 reads CASSYSGGGSYEQYF. The CDR3 DNA follows: TGTGCCAGCAGTTACTCGGGGGGAGGCTCCTACGAGCAGTACTTC.